Below, one TCR beta chain is given with its context. The antigen it recognizes is unknown. Base qualities are missing; no much larger clone stands one base away. Libraries came from the immunoSEQ multiplex PCR assay. The source is immuneACCESS, and TCRdb retained only in-frame sequences with V and J called. Part of the clones is not carried over; for the studies checked, unresolved V genes explain less than half of this, and the remainder is unexplained. The sample table records roughly 8,000 clones; about 90% of these occur just once. Roughly 5.2% of the sample is taken by the ten largest. The data were obtained in a study of T cell changes during pregnancy in multiple sclerosis (dated by TCRdb to 2018 to 2020). For context, the study as a whole: In women with multiple sclerosis, the researchers looked at how the T cell repertoire shifted as pregnancy progressed.

The germline V gene yields SGHAT for CDR1 and FQNNGV for CDR2. Compared with germline, V lacks 5 bases and J lacks 12 bases; bases without a gene match: 5. Reading from cysteine to phenylalanine, the CDR3 counts 12 amino acids. Just the 36-base CDR3 DNA is kept, in frame starting at base 1. The sequencing used CD8+ T cells from peripheral blood mononuclear cells, collected in the first trimester of pregnancy. The chain links TRBV11-2 with TRBJ2-1, with 9 bases aligning to TRBD2. The sequence derives from a female donor in good health, enrolled as a control in a pregnancy study. CDR3 protein: CASSPTSGTQFF. The DNA is as follows: TGTGCCAGCAGCCCGACTAGCGGAACGCAGTTCTTC.